A single sample gave rise to the 3 T cell receptor beta chains below, sequenced in a study of blood T cell repertoires in COVID-19. The assay was immunoSEQ multiplex PCR, and TCRdb's table has in-frame clones only and misses some. Among around 140,000 clones listed, over 70% were seen once. The sequenced material came from peripheral blood. The receptors stem from a human donor in a cohort sampled during active COVID-19.

V gene TRBV30 combines with J gene TRBJ1-1; perhaps TRBD1 as D (6 bases). Germline loops: CDR1 GTSNPN, CDR2 SVGIG (reference sequence). This CDR3 has 13 amino acids. V lost 0 bases, J lost 4 bases, and 9 bases lay in between. CDR3 protein: CAWSVNRATEAFF. The CDR3 DNA follows: TGTGCCTGGAGTGTAAACAGGGCCACTGAAGCTTTCTTT.

The chain joins TRBV5-8 to TRBJ2-5, with D unresolved. The CDR3 covers 16 residues. Germline loops: CDR1 SGHTS, CDR2 YDEGEE. V lost 4 bases to trimming and J lost 5 bases, with 21 bases between them. CDR3 in amino acids: CASSPEALLSGETQYF. DNA for the CDR3: TGTGCCAGCAGCCCCGAGGCCCTCCTAAGTGGGGAGACCCAGTACTTC.

The chain carries TRBV14 and TRBJ1-2; no reliable D call. V dropped 2 bases and J dropped 7 bases, with 17 bases sitting between them. The CDR3 length is 15 residues. Germline CDR1 reads SGHDN; CDR2 reads FVKESK. CDR3 bases: TGTGCCAGCAGCCAACTCGGTATGGGAGGGATTGGCTACACCTTC. Its protein product is CASSQLGMGGIGYTF.